This TCR beta chain derives from a study of blood T cell repertoires in COVID-19 (TCRdb year 2020). Some background on the complete study: Samples covering the acute and convalescent phases of COVID-19 were provided by collaborators in the United States, Italy and Spain. The prospective study material was composed of cDNA or gDNA derived from T cells, B-cell-depleted T cells, or PBMCs. A freely available public database, intended as a resource for researchers studying the immune response to SARS-CoV-2, is where the repertoires were released. Subjects who had been exposed to COVID-19, were actively infected with it, or had recovered from it provided the deeply sampled blood TCRbeta repertoires that made up the dataset. Where available, HLA class I and class II types were obtained from metadata supplied by the sample provider rather than from assay-based typing. Nearly every sample came with metadata listing a de-identified subject ID, COVID-19 status, age in years and sex. The samples were drawn from two sources: the first 160 participants of the ongoing ImmuneRACE study, and 1,000 to 1,500 subjects contributed by 6 global collaborators.

About this clone: It lacks a known antigen. Base qualities are missing; no much larger clone stands one base away.

Each collaborating institution followed its own protocols to collect whole blood in K2EDTA tubes. Collaborator samples were shipped for TCRbeta analysis as frozen whole blood, isolated PBMCs, or DNA extracted from either sample type. The immunoSEQ Assay, a bias-controlled multiplex PCR, was used to amplify TCRbeta CDR3 regions from genomic DNA. On the study's bioinformatics: The number of nucleated cells in each sample was estimated by amplification of reference gene primers within the assay. Sequence reads were collapsed and filtered to measure the absolute abundance of every unique TCRbeta CDR3 rearrangement. For each sample, productive Simpson clonality was calculated as the square root of Simpson's diversity index across productive rearrangements. This immuneACCESS table, as held by TCRdb, lists in-frame sequences with V and J called but not all clones. Of the missing ones, under half trace to an unresolved V gene in checked studies; the others have no known cause. V, J and clone size reflect that table, while D and trimming were determined from the DNA. The sample yields more than 65,000 clones; around 83% were counted once. 30% to 45% of the sample lies in the top ten.

What the research found in general, with its limitations: The amount of clinical and demographic metadata varied by source and participant and was provided uncurated.

Spanning cysteine to phenylalanine, the CDR3 consists of 14 amino acids. Only CDR3 DNA is held: 42 bases, read in frame from base 1. V and J are trimmed by 5 bases and 7 bases, and the gene matches miss 9 bases of the junction. CDR1 and CDR2 are read off the germline V gene (reference sequence) as LNHDA and SQIVND. Sequenced sample: peripheral blood. The TCR comes from a woman in her sixties or seventies with acute or convalescent COVID-19. Recombination joined TRBV19 with TRBJ1-1, and 8 bases in between align with TRBD1. At the DNA level, the sequence is TGTGCCAGTAGTGCTGGGACAGGAGCGGATGAAGCTTTCTTT. It codes for CASSAGTGADEAFF.